These 6 T cell receptor beta chains came from one sample sequenced in a study of lymphopenia after photon versus proton radiotherapy. Libraries were prepared by immunoSEQ multiplex PCR; TCRdb keeps only in-frame clonotypes and omits some of them. The sample carries 13,000 to 15,000 clones, approximately 80% recorded once. The source was peripheral blood, collected from a patient treated with photon-based radiotherapy. Source of these receptors: a man aged 45-60 years with gastric cancer.

The V gene is TRBV7-9, the J gene TRBJ2-3, with D perhaps matching TRBD2 (6 bases). Germline CDR1 is SEHNR and CDR2 is FQNEAQ (reference sequence). The CDR3 has 14 residues. V lost 8 bases to trimming and J lost 0 bases, with 12 bases between them. The CDR3 protein is CASLGSGSTDTQYF. CDR3 sequence (DNA): TGTGCCAGCCTAGGTAGCGGTAGCACAGATACGCAGTATTTT. Based on the CDR3 plus reference TRBV7-9 and TRBJ2-3, the full variable domain is DTGVSQNPRHKITKRGQNVTFRCDPISEHNRLYWYRQTLGQGPEFLTYFQNEAQLEKSRLLSDRFSAERPKGSFSTLEIQRTEQGDSAMYLCASLGSGSTDTQYFGPGTRLTVL.

The CDR3 loop reads CASSDTLTGYTGELFF. CDR3 DNA sequence: TGTGCCAGCAGTGACACCCTGACAGGCTATACCGGGGAGCTGTTTTTT. The rearrangement joins TRBV6-4 to TRBJ2-2, with D tentatively TRBD1 (6 bases). The germline gives CDR1 MRHNA, CDR2 SNTAGT. Trimming removed 2 bases from V and 5 bases from J, with 15 bases in between. CDR3 size: 16 residues.

The chain recombines TRBV30 with TRBJ2-7; a weak D match, TRBD2 (5 bases). The CDR3 is 12 residues long. V was clipped by 5 bases and J by 2 bases, with 10 bases between them. Germline loops: CDR1 GTSNPN, CDR2 SVGIG (reference sequence). In DNA, the CDR3 is TGTGCCTGGCTCCGAGGGCCCTACGAGCAGTACTTC. Protein product: CAWLRGPYEQYF.

V and J are TRBV30 and TRBJ1-1; D perhaps matches TRBD1 (5 bases). The CDR3 runs 15 residues. Germline V CDR1 and CDR2: GTSNPN, SVGIG (reference sequence). Trimming removed 3 bases at V and 4 bases at J, with 18 bases between. The CDR3 reads CAWSSWGGRGTEAFF. The CDR3 nucleotides are TGTGCCTGGAGCTCCTGGGGGGGAAGAGGCACTGAAGCTTTCTTT.

The chain uses TRBV2 and TRBJ1-6, with a possible D match to TRBD1 (5 bases). Trimming cost V 6 bases and J 6 bases, with 18 bases left between them. CDR3 length: 16 amino acids. Per the germline V gene, CDR1 is SNHLY and CDR2 is FYNNEI. CDR3 coding DNA: TGTGCCAGCAGCGAATCCCGTCCCGGGGCTAATTCACCCCTCCACTTT. This sequence encodes CASSESRPGANSPLHF. Filled out from reference TRBV2 and TRBJ1-6, the complete variable domain reads EPEVTQTPSHQVTQMGQEVILRCVPISNHLYFYWYRQILGQKVEFLVSFYNNEISEKSEIFDDQFSVERPDGSNFTLKIRSTKLEDSAMYFCASSESRPGANSPLHFGNGTRLTVT.

This chain connects TRBV7-9 to TRBJ2-1; D is unclear. Trimming stripped 2 bases from V and 8 bases from J, with 16 bases between. Germline loops: CDR1 SEHNR, CDR2 FQNEAQ (reference sequence). The CDR3 is 15 residues long. This chain's CDR3 is CASSLSSGFVDEQFF. The DNA for the CDR3 is TGTGCCAGCAGCTTATCATCAGGTTTTGTCGATGAGCAGTTCTTC.